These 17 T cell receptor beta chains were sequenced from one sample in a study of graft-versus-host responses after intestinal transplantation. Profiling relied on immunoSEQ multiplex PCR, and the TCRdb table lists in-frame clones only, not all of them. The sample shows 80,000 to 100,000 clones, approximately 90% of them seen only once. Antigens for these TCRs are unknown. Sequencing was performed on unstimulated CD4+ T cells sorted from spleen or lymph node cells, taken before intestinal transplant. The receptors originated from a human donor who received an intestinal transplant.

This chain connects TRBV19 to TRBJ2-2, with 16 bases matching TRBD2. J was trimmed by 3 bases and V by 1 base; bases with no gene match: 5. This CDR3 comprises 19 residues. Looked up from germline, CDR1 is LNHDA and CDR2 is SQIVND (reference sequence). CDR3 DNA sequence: TGTGCCAGTAGTATAGGTTTGGGACTAGCGGGAGGGTACACCGGGGAGCTGTTTTTT. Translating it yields CASSIGLGLAGGYTGELFF.

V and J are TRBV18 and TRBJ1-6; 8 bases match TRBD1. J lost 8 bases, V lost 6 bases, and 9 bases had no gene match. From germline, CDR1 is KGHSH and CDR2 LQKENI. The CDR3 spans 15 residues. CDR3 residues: CASSPDRGEYSPLHF. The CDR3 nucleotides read TGTGCCAGCTCTCCCGACAGGGGTGAGTATTCACCCCTCCACTTT.

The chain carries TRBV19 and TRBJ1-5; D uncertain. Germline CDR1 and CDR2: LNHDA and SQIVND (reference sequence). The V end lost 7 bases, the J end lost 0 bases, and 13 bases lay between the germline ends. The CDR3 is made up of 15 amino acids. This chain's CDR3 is CASNWRGLSNQPQHF. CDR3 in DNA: TGTGCCAGTAATTGGCGGGGTCTTAGCAATCAGCCCCAGCATTTT.

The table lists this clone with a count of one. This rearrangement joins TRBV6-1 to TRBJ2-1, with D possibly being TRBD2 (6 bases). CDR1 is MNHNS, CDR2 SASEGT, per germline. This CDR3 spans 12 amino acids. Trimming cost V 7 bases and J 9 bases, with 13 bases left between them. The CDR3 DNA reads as TGTGCCAGCATGCGGGGAGAAAGTGAGCAGTTCTTC. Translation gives CASMRGESEQFF.

The CDR3 sequence: CASSLAKLASGGAVADTQYF. Here the CDR3 DNA reads TGCGCCAGCAGCTTGGCCAAACTGGCTAGCGGGGGGGCCGTAGCAGATACGCAGTATTTT. The V and J genes are TRBV5-1 and TRBJ2-3, with 12 bases aligning to TRBD2. The V and J ends lost 0 bases and 4 bases, in that order; junction bases with no gene match: 15. The germline gives CDR1 SGHRS, CDR2 YFSETQ. The CDR3 contains 20 residues.

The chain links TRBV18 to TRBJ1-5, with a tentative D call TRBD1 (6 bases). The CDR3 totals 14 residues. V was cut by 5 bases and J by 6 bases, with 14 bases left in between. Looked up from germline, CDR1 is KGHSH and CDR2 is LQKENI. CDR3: CASSSDTGIQPQHF. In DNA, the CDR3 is TGTGCCAGCTCATCGGACACAGGGATTCAGCCCCAGCATTTT.

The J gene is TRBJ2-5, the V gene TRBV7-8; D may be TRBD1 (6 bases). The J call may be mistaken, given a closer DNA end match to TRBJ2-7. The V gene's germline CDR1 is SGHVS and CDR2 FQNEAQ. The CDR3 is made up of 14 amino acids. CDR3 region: CASSLGGLSYEQYF. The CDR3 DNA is TGTGCCAGCAGCTTAGGGGGGCTGTCCTACGAGCAGTACTTC.

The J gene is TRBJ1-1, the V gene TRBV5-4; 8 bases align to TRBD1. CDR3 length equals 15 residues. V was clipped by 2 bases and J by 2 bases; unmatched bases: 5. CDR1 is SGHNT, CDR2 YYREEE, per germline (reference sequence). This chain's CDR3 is CASSFQDRGNTEAFF. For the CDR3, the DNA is TGTGCCAGCAGCTTTCAAGACAGGGGAAACACTGAAGCTTTCTTT.

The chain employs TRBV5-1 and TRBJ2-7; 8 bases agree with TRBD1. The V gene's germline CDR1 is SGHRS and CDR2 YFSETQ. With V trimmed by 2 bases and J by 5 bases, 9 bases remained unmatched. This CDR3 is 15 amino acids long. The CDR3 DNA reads TGCGCCAGCAGCTTTGAGACAGGGGAAAGAGACGAGCAGTACTTC. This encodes CASSFETGERDEQYF.

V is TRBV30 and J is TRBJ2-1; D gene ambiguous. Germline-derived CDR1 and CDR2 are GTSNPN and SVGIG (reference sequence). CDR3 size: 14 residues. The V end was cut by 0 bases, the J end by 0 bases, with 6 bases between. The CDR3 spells CAWSVRSSYNEQFF. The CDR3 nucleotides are TGTGCCTGGAGTGTACGTAGCTCCTACAATGAGCAGTTCTTC.

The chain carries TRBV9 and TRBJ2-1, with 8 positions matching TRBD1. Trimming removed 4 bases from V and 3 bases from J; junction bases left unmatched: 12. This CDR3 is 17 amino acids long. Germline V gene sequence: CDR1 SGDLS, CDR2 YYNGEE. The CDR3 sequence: CASSTETGTGNYNEQFF. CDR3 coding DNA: TGTGCCAGCAGCACTGAAACCGGGACAGGAAACTACAATGAGCAGTTCTTC.

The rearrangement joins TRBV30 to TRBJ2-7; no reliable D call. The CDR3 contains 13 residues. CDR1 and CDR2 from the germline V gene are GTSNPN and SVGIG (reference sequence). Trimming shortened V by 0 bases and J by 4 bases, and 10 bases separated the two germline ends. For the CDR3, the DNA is TGTGCCTGGAGTGTAAGCTCCCAATACGAGCAGTACTTC. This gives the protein CAWSVSSQYEQYF.

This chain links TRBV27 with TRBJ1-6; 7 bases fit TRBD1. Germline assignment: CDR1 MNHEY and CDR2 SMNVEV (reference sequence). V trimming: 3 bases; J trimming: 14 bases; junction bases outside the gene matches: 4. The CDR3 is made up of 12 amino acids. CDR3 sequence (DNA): TGTGCCAGCAGTTTGACAGGGTTGGCCCTCCACTTT. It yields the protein CASSLTGLALHF.

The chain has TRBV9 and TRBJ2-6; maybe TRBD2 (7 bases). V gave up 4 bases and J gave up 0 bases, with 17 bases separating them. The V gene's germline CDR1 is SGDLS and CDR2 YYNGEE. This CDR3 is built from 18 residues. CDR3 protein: CASSPPWGGNSGANVLTF. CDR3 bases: TGTGCCAGCAGCCCCCCCTGGGGGGGCAACTCTGGGGCCAACGTCCTGACTTTC.

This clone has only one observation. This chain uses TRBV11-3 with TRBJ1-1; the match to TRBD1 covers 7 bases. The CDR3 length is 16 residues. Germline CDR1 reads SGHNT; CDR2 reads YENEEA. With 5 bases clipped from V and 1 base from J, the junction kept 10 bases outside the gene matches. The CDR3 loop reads CASSPYQDRQNTEAFF. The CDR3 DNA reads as TGTGCCAGCAGCCCCTATCAGGACAGGCAGAACACTGAAGCTTTCTTT.

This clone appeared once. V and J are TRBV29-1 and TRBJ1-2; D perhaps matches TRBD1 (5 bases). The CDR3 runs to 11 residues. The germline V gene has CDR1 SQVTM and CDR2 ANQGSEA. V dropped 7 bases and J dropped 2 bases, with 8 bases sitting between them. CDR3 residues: CSATENYGYTF. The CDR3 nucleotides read TGCAGCGCGACAGAAAACTATGGCTACACCTTC.

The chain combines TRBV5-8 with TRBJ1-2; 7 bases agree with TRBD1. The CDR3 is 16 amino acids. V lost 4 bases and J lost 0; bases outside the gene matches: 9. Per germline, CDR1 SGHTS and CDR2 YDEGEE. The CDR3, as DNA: TGTGCCAGCAGCCGATACCCACAGGGGTCTAACTATGGCTACACCTTC. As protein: CASSRYPQGSNYGYTF.